The clone carrying this T cell receptor beta chain ranks as medium-sized (0.01 to 0.1%). Its cognate antigen is unknown. The CDR3 has 14 residues. Germline assignment: CDR1 SGHRS and CDR2 YFSETQ. The V end was cut by 4 bases, the J end by 1 base, with 8 bases between. This sample was taken from a study of immune evolution from preneoplasia to lung adenocarcinoma. General study findings and limits: From normal lung to invasive adenocarcinoma, top clone frequencies appeared to decrease. Clonality was highest in normal lung, lower in later-stage lesions apparently.

Patient tissue came from resections in Japan or China, 2014–2017. The data were produced by immunoSEQ multiplex PCR, yet TCRdb's version contains in-frame clones alone and is incomplete. The sample has 11,000 to 15,000 clones, roughly 80% seen once. The V call is TRBV5-1, the J call TRBJ2-2; D may be TRBD1 (5 bases). The material sequenced was FFPE minimally invasive lung adenocarcinoma tissue. This receptor was identified in a person aged 65-85 years with lung adenocarcinoma. The CDR3, as DNA: TGCGCCAGCAGCAGCACAGGGAACACCGGGGAGCTGTTTTTT. Encoded protein: CASSSTGNTGELFF. Using reference TRBV5-1 and TRBJ2-2 for the parts outside the CDR3, the full variable domain is KAGVTQTPRYLIKTRGQQVTLSCSPISGHRSVSWYQQTPGQGLQFLFEYFSETQRNKGNFPGRFSGRQFSNSRSEMNVSTLELGDSALYLCASSSTGNTGELFFGEGSRLTVL.